This record covers a single T cell receptor (beta chain). The sample originates from a study of cytomegalovirus exposure and HLA in healthy donors. The CDR3 extends over 19 amino acids. Trimming took 0 bases from V and 2 from J; bases not matched to a gene: 16. From germline, CDR1 is SGHRS and CDR2 YFSETQ. With 60 Vbeta and 13 Jbeta primers, the PCR was carried out. Sequencing was performed with immunoSEQ multiplex PCR; in TCRdb, only in-frame clones are kept and a portion is missing. The repertoire holds 150,000 to 200,000 clones, 65% to 80% seen once, with around 3.1% in the top ten. This clonotype was sampled from a male donor in good health and CMV-seronegative. The sequencing input was PBMCs. The chain joins TRBV5-1 to TRBJ1-2; TRBD1 matches 7 bases. The CDR3 DNA reads TGCGCCAGCAGCTTGGACCCGACCGTCCCACAGGGGCGCAACTATGGCTACACCTTC. It encodes CASSLDPTVPQGRNYGYTF. The whole variable domain, filled in from reference TRBV5-1 and TRBJ1-2, reads KAGVTQTPRYLIKTRGQQVTLSCSPISGHRSVSWYQQTPGQGLQFLFEYFSETQRNKGNFPGRFSGRQFSNSRSEMNVSTLELGDSALYLCASSLDPTVPQGRNYGYTFGSGTRLTVV.